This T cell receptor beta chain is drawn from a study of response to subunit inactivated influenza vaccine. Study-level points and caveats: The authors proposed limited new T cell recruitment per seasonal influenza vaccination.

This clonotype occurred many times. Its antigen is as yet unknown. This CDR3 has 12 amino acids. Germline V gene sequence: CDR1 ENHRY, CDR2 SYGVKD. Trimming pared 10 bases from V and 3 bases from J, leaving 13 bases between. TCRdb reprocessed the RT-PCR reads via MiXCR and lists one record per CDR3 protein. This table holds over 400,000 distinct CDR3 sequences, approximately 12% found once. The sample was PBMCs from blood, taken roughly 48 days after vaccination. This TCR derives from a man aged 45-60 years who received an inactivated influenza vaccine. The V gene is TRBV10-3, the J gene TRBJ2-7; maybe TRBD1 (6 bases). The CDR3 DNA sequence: TGTGCCACCGGGACACCGATCTACGAGCAGTACTTC. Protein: CATGTPIYEQYF.